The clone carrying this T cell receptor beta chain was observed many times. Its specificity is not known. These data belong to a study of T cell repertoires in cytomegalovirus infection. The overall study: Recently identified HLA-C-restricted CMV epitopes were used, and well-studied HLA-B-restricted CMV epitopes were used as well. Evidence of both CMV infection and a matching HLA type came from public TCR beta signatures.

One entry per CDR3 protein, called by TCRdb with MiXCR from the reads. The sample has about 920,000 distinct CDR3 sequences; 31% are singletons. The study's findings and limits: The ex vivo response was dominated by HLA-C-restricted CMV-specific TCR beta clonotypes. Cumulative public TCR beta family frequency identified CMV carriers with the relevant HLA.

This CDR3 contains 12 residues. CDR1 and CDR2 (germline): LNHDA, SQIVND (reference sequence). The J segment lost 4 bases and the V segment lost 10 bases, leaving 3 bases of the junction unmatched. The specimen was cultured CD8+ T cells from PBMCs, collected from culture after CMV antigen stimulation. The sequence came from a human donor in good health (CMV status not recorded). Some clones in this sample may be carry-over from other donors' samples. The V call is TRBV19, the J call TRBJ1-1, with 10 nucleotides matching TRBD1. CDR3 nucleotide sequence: TGTGCCACTGGGACAGGGGCCACTGAAGCTTTCTTT. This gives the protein CATGTGATEAFF.